This T cell receptor beta chain was obtained from a study of neoadjuvant anti-PD-1 for oral cavity cancer. Study summary: Most patients had three to four biweekly doses of 3 mg/kg nivolumab before resection. Patients without progression got a fourth dose around day 43.

In this sample, this clone turned up a few times. CDR3 size: 15 residues. The V end was cut by 2 bases, the J end by 4 bases, with 14 bases between. In germline, CDR1 is KGHSH, CDR2 LQKENI. Using immunoSEQ multiplex PCR, the repertoire was profiled, and TCRdb retains in-frame clones only, with some absent. The sample contains tens of thousands of clones, around 40% of which appear only once. Time point indicated: after neoadjuvant nivolumab, at surgical resection. Patients had newly diagnosed, untreated stage II-IVA oral cavity squamous cell carcinoma. The TCR comes from a person aged 35 to 85 with oral cavity squamous cell carcinoma. The specimen comprised tumor tissue, sampled after nivolumab (anti-PD-1) treatment. The chain is built from TRBV18 and TRBJ2-5; D not certain. The CDR3 is CASSPSTARLETQYF. Written as DNA, the CDR3 is TGTGCCAGCTCACCATCCACTGCGCGGCTAGAGACCCAGTACTTC.